A single sample gave rise to the 8 T cell receptor beta chains below, sequenced in a study of cytomegalovirus exposure and HLA in healthy donors. The PCR used 60 Vbeta and 13 Jbeta primers. Assay used: immunoSEQ multiplex PCR; TCRdb lists only in-frame clones, some missing. This sample has about 130,000 clones, with 65% to 75% found just once. The specimen was PBMCs. The source is a man in his forties in good health and CMV-seropositive.

The rearrangement uses TRBV5-4 and TRBJ1-3; maybe TRBD1 (5 bases). The germline CDR1 and CDR2 sequences are SGHNT and YYREEE (reference sequence). V gave up 4 bases and J gave up 4 bases, with 9 bases separating them. This CDR3 region has 13 residues. The CDR3 DNA follows: TGTGCCAGCAGCCTCCGGGGGGGAAACACCATATATTTT. Protein: CASSLRGGNTIYF. The full variable domain, with the rest looked up from reference TRBV5-4 and TRBJ1-3, is ETGVTQSPTHLIKTRGQQVTLRCSSQSGHNTVSWYQQALGQGPQFIFQYYREEENGRGNFPPRFSGLQFPNYSSELNVNALELDDSALYLCASSLRGGNTIYFGEGSWLTVV.

The rearrangement links TRBV11-2 to TRBJ2-5, with D perhaps matching TRBD2 (6 bases). The germline V and J ends were trimmed by 0 bases and 5 bases, with 10 bases remaining between them. CDR3 length: 14 residues. Per the germline V gene, CDR1 is SGHAT and CDR2 is FQNNGV. This CDR3 reads CASSLDAGWETQYF. The CDR3 DNA sequence: TGTGCCAGCAGCTTAGACGCGGGGTGGGAGACCCAGTACTTC.

The chain joins TRBV29-1 to TRBJ2-7; D gene ambiguous. The germline CDR1 and CDR2 sequences are SQVTM and ANQGSEA. The CDR3 runs to 12 residues. Trimming shortened V by 2 bases and J by 3 bases, and 8 bases separated the two germline ends. The CDR3 loop is CSVETNGYEQYF. The CDR3 DNA reads as TGCAGCGTTGAAACCAACGGCTACGAGCAGTACTTC.

The rearrangement joins TRBV11-1 to TRBJ2-3, with 9 bases matching TRBD2. CDR1 is SGHAT and CDR2 is FQDESV in the germline V gene (reference sequence). The ends lost 3 bases at V and 3 bases at J; junction bases unmatched: 4. The CDR3 has 15 amino acids. CDR3 coding DNA: TGTGCCAGCAGCTTTCGACTAGCGGAGACAGATACGCAGTATTTT. It is translated as CASSFRLAETDTQYF.

J is TRBJ1-1 and V is TRBV30; 9 nucleotides agree with TRBD1. Unmatched junction bases numbered 10, after V lost 4 bases and J lost 10 bases. Per the germline V gene, CDR1 is GTSNPN and CDR2 is SVGIG (reference sequence). The CDR3 sequence is 13 residues long. The CDR3 spells CAWILTGGGPAFF. CDR3 DNA: TGTGCCTGGATCCTGACAGGGGGGGGTCCAGCTTTCTTT.

The rearrangement uses TRBV6-1 and TRBJ1-1, with D uncertain. V lost 3 bases and J 0 bases, leaving 2 bases between the germline ends. There are 12 residues in the CDR3. Germline V gene sequence: CDR1 MNHNS, CDR2 SASEGT. This chain's CDR3 is CASSDMNTEAFF. The CDR3 coding sequence is TGTGCCAGCAGTGATATGAACACTGAAGCTTTCTTT.

The chain joins TRBV29-1 to TRBJ1-1, with D possibly TRBD1 on 5 matching bases. The CDR3 is made up of 13 amino acids. Germline V gives CDR1 SQVTM, CDR2 ANQGSEA. V lost 7 bases, J lost 3 bases, and 15 bases lay in between. In DNA, the CDR3 is TGCAGCGCCTTCAGGGTAGGGGACACTGAAGCTTTCTTT. It specifies CSAFRVGDTEAFF.

This chain links TRBV27 with TRBJ2-1; D gene uncertain. V lost 5 bases, J lost 3 bases, and 11 bases lay in between. Germline loops: CDR1 MNHEY, CDR2 SMNVEV (reference sequence). The CDR3 has 14 residues. The CDR3 DNA reads TGTGCCAGCAGTGCGCTAGGCAACTACAATGAGCAGTTCTTC. Residues: CASSALGNYNEQFF.